One sample yielded the 4 T cell receptor beta chains listed below, sequenced in a study of blood T cell repertoires in COVID-19 (dated by TCRdb to between 2020 and 2021). The library was built by means of the immunoSEQ multiplex PCR assay. TCRdb re-hosts the immuneACCESS table, in-frame sequences only. Its copies lack some clones; in the studies checked, an unresolved V gene accounts for under half of them, and the cause for the rest is not known. Here the sample has roughly 420,000 clones; approximately 88% occur a single time. Over 0.9% of the sample is taken by the ten largest. Sequencing was performed on PBMCs or T cells enriched from blood (not recorded which). The receptor source for this set is a woman aged 30 to 39 with acute COVID-19.

The J gene is TRBJ1-1, the V gene TRBV5-1; 9 bases are shared with TRBD1. In germline, CDR1 is SGHRS, CDR2 YFSETQ. The CDR3 length is 15 residues. Trimming took 2 bases from V and 4 from J; bases not matched to a gene: 6. CDR3 DNA sequence: TGCGCCAGCAGCTTACGGACAGGGGCGACCACTGAAGCTTTCTTT. It translates to CASSLRTGATTEAFF.

The chain links TRBV29-1 to TRBJ1-4, with 9 bases lining up with TRBD1. J gave up 7 bases and V 8 bases, and 5 bases lay outside the gene matches. The CDR3 length is 12 residues. From germline, CDR1 is SQVTM and CDR2 ANQGSEA. CDR3 protein: CSRDRDCEKLFF. In DNA, the CDR3 is TGCAGCCGGGACAGGGATTGTGAAAAACTGTTTTTT.

V usage is TRBV19 and J usage is TRBJ2-7, with 8 bases lining up with TRBD1. The CDR3 loop spans 12 amino acids. Trimming cost V 6 bases and J 4 bases; bases outside gene matches: 2. Germline lookup yields CDR1 LNHDA and CDR2 SQIVND (reference sequence). The CDR3 DNA is TGTGCCAGTAGCCAGGGGGCGTACGAGCAGTACTTC. Protein sequence: CASSQGAYEQYF. The whole variable domain, filled in from reference TRBV19 and TRBJ2-7, reads DGGITQSPKYLFRKEGQNVTLSCEQNLNHDAMYWYRQDPGQGLRLIYYSQIVNDFQKGDIAEGYSVSREKKESFPLTVTSAQKNPTAFYLCASSQGAYEQYFGPGTRLTVT.

This chain uses TRBV24-1 with TRBJ1-5, with D unresolved. The length of the CDR3 is 13 residues. V dropped 12 bases and J dropped 4 bases, with 15 bases sitting between them. Per germline, CDR1 KGHDR and CDR2 SFDVKD. The CDR3 loop is CASPDCRNQPQHF. In DNA, the CDR3 is TGTGCCTCTCCGGACTGTCGAAATCAGCCCCAGCATTTT.